A selection of T cell receptor beta chains follows, all from one sample in a study of CD8 T cells in Susac syndrome. One entry per CDR3 protein, called by TCRdb with MiXCR from the immunoSEQ multiplex PCR reads. This sample has about 190,000 distinct CDR3 sequences, with just under 95% found just once. Source material: CD8+ T cells from PBMCs. These receptors all stem from a human donor with Susac syndrome. Each CDR3 is given with its conserved first and last residue. A D gene is named only where the DNA matches it firmly. Clone size is not always given. Where it is, it says once, few, many or a class for expanded clones.

TRBV9,TRBJ2-5,NA,NA,TGTGCCAGCAGCGTAGGGAATACCCAAGAGACCCAGTACTTC,CASSVGNTQETQYF
TRBV4-1,TRBJ2-1,NA,NA,TGCGCCAGCAGCCAATTTTCGGACGAGTACAATGAGCAGTTCTTC,CASSQFSDEYNEQFF
TRBV12-3/TRBV12-4,TRBJ1-1,NA,many,TGTGCCAGCAGTTTAGAGGGGAACACTGAAGCTTTCTTT,CASSLEGNTEAFF
TRBV30,TRBJ2-1,TRBD2,NA,TGTGCCTGGATGGGGTGGTTCGGACTAGCGGGGGCCCTATCCTACAATGAGCAGTTCTTC,CAWMGWFGLAGALSYNEQFF
TRBV7-9,TRBJ1-6,NA,NA,TGTGCCAGCAGCTTGGAAGAGGCCAGGGAAAGTGGTTCACCCCTCCACTTT,CASSLEEARESGSPLHF
TRBV5-6,TRBJ1-1,NA,NA,TGTGCCAGCAGCTTGGAGCGGGGAGGCACTGAAGCTTTCTTT,CASSLERGGTEAFF
TRBV30,TRBJ1-5,TRBD1,NA,TGTGCCTGGAGTGTCGGGACAGGGCTTCAGCCCCAGCATTTT,CAWSVGTGLQPQHF
TRBV11-2,TRBJ2-1,TRBD2,NA,TGTGCCAGCAGCTTAGGAGGGGGACTAGCGGGGGGGATCAATGAGCAGTTCTTC,CASSLGGGLAGGINEQFF
TRBV29-1,TRBJ2-4,TRBD1,NA,TGCAGCGTTCTTGACAGGGGAGGAAACATTCAGTACTTC,CSVLDRGGNIQYF
TRBV9,TRBJ2-7,TRBD1,NA,TGTGCCAGCAGCGGCTCCGGGACAGGGGGCGAAGAGCAGTACTTC,CASSGSGTGGEEQYF
TRBV13,TRBJ1-6,NA,NA,TGTGCCAGCAGCTCCGAGCTTCTGGACAGCCGTAATTCACCCCTCCACTTT,CASSSELLDSRNSPLHF
TRBV2,TRBJ2-7,TRBD1,NA,TGTGCCAGCAGTGAAGCGTCAGGGGGCGCTGAGCAGTACTTC,CASSEASGGAEQYF
TRBV25-1,TRBJ2-7,TRBD1,NA,TGTGCCAGCAGCGCGACAGGGGATTACGAGCAGTACTTC,CASSATGDYEQYF
TRBV30,TRBJ1-1,NA,NA,TGTGCCTGGAGTCCCGGACGGCACACTGAAGCTTTCTTT,CAWSPGRHTEAFF
TRBV7-9,TRBJ2-3,NA,once,TGTGCCAGCAGCTTCCCTACAGATACGCAGTATTTT,CASSFPTDTQYF
TRBV20-1,TRBJ1-2,NA,NA,TGCAGTGCTAGAGATCCCCAAAGCTATGGCTACACCTTC,CSARDPQSYGYTF
TRBV27,TRBJ2-5,NA,NA,TGTGCCAGCAGTTCCGACTGGTCGTACCAAGAGACCCAGTACTTC,CASSSDWSYQETQYF
TRBV2,TRBJ2-7,NA,NA,TGTGCCAGCAGTGAATGGCGGTCAGGGAGGAACGAGCAGTACTTC,CASSEWRSGRNEQYF
TRBV27,TRBJ1-5,NA,NA,TGTGCCAGCAGTTTAGGAGGGCAGGGTGGACAGCCCCAGCATTTT,CASSLGGQGGQPQHF
TRBV29-1,TRBJ1-1,TRBD1,once,TGCAGCGTCCAGGGGGTAGGGGACACTGAAGCTTTCTTT,CSVQGVGDTEAFF
TRBV19,TRBJ1-1,NA,NA,TGTGCCAGTAGTATTACGGCGAACACTGAAGCTTTCTTT,CASSITANTEAFF
TRBV9,TRBJ1-1,NA,NA,TGTGCCAGCAGCGTAGGAACCAGAATTAGGGACACTGAAGCTTTCTTT,CASSVGTRIRDTEAFF
TRBV7-2,TRBJ1-5,NA,NA,TGTGCCAGCAGCTCCGGGACACTCTATCAGCCCCAGCATTTT,CASSSGTLYQPQHF
TRBV24-1,TRBJ2-2,TRBD1,NA,TGTGCCACCAGTGACCCCGGGACAGGAGTCTACGCGAACACCGGGGAGCTGTTTTTT,CATSDPGTGVYANTGELFF
TRBV4-1,TRBJ2-7,NA,few,TGCGCCAGCAGCCAAGAGACGCGGGCCTACGAGCAGTACTTC,CASSQETRAYEQYF
TRBV13,TRBJ2-1,TRBD2,NA,TGTGCCAGCAGCACGGGACTAGCGGCGGTAAATGAGCAGTTCTTC,CASSTGLAAVNEQFF
TRBV6-6,TRBJ1-1,NA,NA,TGTGCCAGCAGTTCCGCCGGGGGGGGGCAGTCGGCTGAAGCTTTCTTT,CASSSAGGGQSAEAFF
TRBV30,TRBJ2-7,TRBD2,NA,TGTGCCTGGGACCGGGTGGCGGGGGGAAACGAGCAGTACTTC,CAWDRVAGGNEQYF
TRBV12-3/TRBV12-4,TRBJ2-5,NA,NA,TGTGCCAGCAGTTTGGATGGGGCGGGATACCAAGAGACCCAGTACTTC,CASSLDGAGYQETQYF
TRBV5-1,TRBJ2-5,TRBD2,once,TGCGCCAGCAGCTTGCTGGACACAGCGGGGGAGACCCAGTACTTC,CASSLLDTAGETQYF
TRBV7-8,TRBJ1-5,NA,NA,TGTGCCAGCAGCCCCCCAATGGTAGGGGTTGGTCAGCCCCAGCATTTT,CASSPPMVGVGQPQHF
TRBV5-1,TRBJ1-2,NA,NA,TGCGCCAGCAGCGGGGGCTACTATGGCTACACCTTC,CASSGGYYGYTF
TRBV7-9,TRBJ1-5,NA,NA,TGTGCCAGCAGCTTAGCTTCGGACAGTTACAATCAGCCCCAGCATTTT,CASSLASDSYNQPQHF
TRBV30,TRBJ1-1,NA,NA,TGTGCCTCGCTGGGGAAGGGCACTGAAGCTTTCTTT,CASLGKGTEAFF
TRBV12-3/TRBV12-4,TRBJ1-5,NA,NA,TGTGCCAGCAGGTGGACGGATAGCAATCAGCCCCAGCATTTT,CASRWTDSNQPQHF
TRBV7-3,TRBJ2-3,NA,NA,TGTGCCAGCAGTCCTACTACGGCGTTCACAGATACGCAGTATTTT,CASSPTTAFTDTQYF